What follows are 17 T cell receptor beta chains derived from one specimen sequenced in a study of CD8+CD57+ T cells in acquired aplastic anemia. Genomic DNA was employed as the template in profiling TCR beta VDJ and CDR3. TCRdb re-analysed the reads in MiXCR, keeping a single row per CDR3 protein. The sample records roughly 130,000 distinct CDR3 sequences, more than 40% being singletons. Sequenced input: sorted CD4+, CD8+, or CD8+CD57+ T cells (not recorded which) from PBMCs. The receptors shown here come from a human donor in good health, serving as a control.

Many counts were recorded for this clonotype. The CDR3 loop is CASGPNNANSGANVLTF. The DNA of the CDR3 is TGTGCTAGTGGTCCCAACAATGCGAACTCTGGGGCCAACGTCCTGACTTTC. The chain uses TRBV12-5 and TRBJ2-6; no reliable D call. The CDR3 consists of 17 residues. The V end lost 5 bases, the J end lost 0 bases, and 14 bases lay between the germline ends. CDR1 and CDR2 (germline): LGHNT, FRNRAP.

The CDR3: CAISADRNTEAFF. The CDR3 DNA follows: TGTGCCATCAGTGCTGACAGGAACACTGAAGCTTTCTTT. The chain links TRBV10-3 to TRBJ1-1; a possible D gene is TRBD1 (5 bases). The CDR3 length is 13 residues. Looked up from germline, CDR1 is ENHRY and CDR2 is SYGVKD. Trimming took 4 bases from V and 1 from J, leaving 7 bases between them.

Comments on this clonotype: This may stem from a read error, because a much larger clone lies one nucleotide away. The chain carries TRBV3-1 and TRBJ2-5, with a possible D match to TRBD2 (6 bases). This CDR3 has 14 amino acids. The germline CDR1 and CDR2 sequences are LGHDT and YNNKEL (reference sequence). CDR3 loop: CASGQDPRGETQYF. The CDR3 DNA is TGTGCCAGCGGCCAGGACCCTCGGGGGGAGACCCAGTACTTC.

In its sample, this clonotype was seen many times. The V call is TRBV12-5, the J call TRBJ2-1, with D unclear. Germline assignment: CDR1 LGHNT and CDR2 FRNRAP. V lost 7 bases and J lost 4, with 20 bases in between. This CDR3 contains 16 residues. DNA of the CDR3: TGTGCTAGTGCTTCCTCCGGAGCTGGGCCTTACAATGAGCAGTTCTTC. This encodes CASASSGAGPYNEQFF.

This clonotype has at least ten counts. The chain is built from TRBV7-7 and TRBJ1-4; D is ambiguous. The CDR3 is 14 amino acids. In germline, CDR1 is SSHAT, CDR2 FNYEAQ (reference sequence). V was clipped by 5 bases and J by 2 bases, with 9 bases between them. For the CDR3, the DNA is TGTGCCAGCAGCCCAGGTCCGACTAATGAAAAACTGTTTTTT. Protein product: CASSPGPTNEKLFF.

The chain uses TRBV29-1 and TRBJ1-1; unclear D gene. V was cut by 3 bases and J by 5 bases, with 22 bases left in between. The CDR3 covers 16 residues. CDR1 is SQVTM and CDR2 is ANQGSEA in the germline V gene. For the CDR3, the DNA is TGCAGCGTTGAGGACCAAACGACACATTTTGATACTGAAGCTTTCTTT. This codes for CSVEDQTTHFDTEAFF.

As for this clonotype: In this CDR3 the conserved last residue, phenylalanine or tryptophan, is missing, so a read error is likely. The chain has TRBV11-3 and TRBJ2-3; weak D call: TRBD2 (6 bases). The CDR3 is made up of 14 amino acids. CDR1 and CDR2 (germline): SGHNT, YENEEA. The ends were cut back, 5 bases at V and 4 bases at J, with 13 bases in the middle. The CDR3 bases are TGTGCCAGCAGCGTGACTAGACCCTCAGATACGCAGTATCTT. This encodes CASSVTRPSDTQYL.

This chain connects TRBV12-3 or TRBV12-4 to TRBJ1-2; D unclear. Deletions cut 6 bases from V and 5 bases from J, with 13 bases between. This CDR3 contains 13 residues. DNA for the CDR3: TGTGCCAGCAGCCTCGAGGTGGGTTATGGCTACACCTTC. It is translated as CASSLEVGYGYTF.

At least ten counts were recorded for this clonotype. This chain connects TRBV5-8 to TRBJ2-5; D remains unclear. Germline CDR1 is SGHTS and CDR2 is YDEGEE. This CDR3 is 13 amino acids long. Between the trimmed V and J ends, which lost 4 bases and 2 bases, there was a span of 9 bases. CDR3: CASSKGLQETQYF. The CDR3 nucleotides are TGTGCCAGCAGCAAGGGTTTACAAGAGACCCAGTACTTC.

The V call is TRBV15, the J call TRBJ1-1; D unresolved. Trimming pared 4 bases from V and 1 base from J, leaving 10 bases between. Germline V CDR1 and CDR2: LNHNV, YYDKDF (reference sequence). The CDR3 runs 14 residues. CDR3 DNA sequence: TGTGCCACCAGCAAACAGCTTGGGAACACTGAAGCTTTCTTT. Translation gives CATSKQLGNTEAFF. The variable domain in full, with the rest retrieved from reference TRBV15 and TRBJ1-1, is DAMVIQNPRYQVTQFGKPVTLSCSQTLNHNVMYWYQQKSSQAPKLLFHYYDKDFNNEADTPDNFQSRRPNTSFCFLDIRSPGLGDTAMYLCATSKQLGNTEAFFGQGTRLTVV.

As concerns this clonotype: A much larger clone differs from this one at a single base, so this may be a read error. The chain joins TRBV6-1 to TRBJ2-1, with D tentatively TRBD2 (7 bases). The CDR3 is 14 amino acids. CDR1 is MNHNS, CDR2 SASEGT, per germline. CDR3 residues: CASSPGGHYNEQSF. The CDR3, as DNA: TGTGCCAGCAGCCCGGGGGGCCACTACAATGAGCAGTCCTTC.

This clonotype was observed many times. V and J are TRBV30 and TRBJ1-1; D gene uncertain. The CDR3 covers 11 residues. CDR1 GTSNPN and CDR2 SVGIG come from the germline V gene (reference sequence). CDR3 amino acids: CARHVNTEAFF. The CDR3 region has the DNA TGTGCGAGACACGTGAACACTGAAGCTTTCTTT.

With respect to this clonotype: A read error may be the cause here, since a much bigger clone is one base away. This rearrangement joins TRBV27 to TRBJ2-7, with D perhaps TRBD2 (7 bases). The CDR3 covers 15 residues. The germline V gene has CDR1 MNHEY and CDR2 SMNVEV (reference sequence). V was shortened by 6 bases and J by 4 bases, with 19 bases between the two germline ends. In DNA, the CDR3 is TGTGCCAGCAGCCTAGACGGGGGGCTTTTATACGAGCAGTACTTC. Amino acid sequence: CASSLDGGLLYEQYF.

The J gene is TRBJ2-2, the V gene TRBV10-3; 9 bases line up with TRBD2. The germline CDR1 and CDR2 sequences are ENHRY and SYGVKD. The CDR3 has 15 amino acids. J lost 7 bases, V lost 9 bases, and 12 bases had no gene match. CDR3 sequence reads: CAIGSGGPFGGELFF. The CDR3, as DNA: TGTGCCATTGGTAGCGGGGGCCCCTTTGGCGGGGAGCTGTTTTTT.

CDR3 amino acids: CAISPGIQETQYF. The CDR3 bases are TGTGCCATCAGTCCAGGAATTCAAGAGACCCAGTACTTC. V is TRBV10-3 and J is TRBJ2-5; D is undetermined. The CDR3 runs to 13 residues. Germline-derived CDR1 and CDR2 are ENHRY and SYGVKD. Between the trimmed V and J ends, which lost 5 bases and 2 bases, there was a span of 9 bases.

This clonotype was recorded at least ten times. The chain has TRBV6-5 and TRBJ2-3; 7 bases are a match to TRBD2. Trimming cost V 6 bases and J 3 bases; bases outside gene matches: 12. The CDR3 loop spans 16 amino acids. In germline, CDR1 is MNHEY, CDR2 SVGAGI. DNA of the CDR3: TGTGCCAGCAGCTACCCCCCAGGGAGGGGAACAGATACGCAGTATTTT. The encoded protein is CASSYPPGRGTDTQYF.

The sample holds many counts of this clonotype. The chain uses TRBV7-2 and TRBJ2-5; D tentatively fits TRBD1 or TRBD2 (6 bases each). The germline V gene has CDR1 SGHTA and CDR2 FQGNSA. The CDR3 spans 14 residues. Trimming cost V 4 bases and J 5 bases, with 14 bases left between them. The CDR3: CASSYRGAGETQYF. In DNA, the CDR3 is TGTGCCAGCAGCTATAGGGGGGCGGGGGAGACCCAGTACTTC.